This T cell receptor (beta chain) was captured by sequencing in a study of blood T cell repertoires in COVID-19. Study overall: T cells, B-cell-depleted T cells, or PBMCs supplied cDNA or gDNA.

Clones were sequenced by immunoSEQ multiplex PCR, and TCRdb holds only the in-frame ones, with some missing. The data show about 270,000 clones, roughly 80% seen once. The sample taken for sequencing was peripheral blood. The clonotype originates from a human donor with COVID-19, enrolled during active disease. The donor label of this sample is uncertain.

The CDR3 DNA follows: TGTGCCAGCAACCCCCAATGGGCGAGCATTAACAATGAGCAGTTCTTC. It yields the protein CASNPQWASINNEQFF. The chain is built from TRBV6-2 or TRBV6-3 and TRBJ2-1; D remains unclear. The V end was cut by 7 bases, the J end by 5 bases, with 21 bases between. Germline CDR1 MNHEY, CDR2 SVGEGT. This CDR3 region has 16 residues.